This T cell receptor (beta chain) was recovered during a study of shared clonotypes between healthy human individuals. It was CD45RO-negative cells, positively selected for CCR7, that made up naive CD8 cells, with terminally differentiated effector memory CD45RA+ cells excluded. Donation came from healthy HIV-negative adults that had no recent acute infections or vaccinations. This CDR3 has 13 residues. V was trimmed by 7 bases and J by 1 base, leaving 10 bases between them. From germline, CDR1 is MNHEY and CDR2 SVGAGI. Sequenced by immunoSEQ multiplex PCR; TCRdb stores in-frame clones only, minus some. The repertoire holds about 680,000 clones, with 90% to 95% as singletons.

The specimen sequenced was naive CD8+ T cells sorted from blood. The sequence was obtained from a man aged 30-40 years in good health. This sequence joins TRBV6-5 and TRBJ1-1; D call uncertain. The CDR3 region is CASTQGANTEAFF. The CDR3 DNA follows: TGTGCCAGCACCCAAGGCGCGAACACTGAAGCTTTCTTT.